This TCR beta chain appears in the sequencing data of a study of T cells in Graves' hyperthyroidism and ophthalmopathy. Researchers amplified the TCR beta CDR3 regions from RNA transcripts. First-round RT-PCR of the TCR CDR3 relied on the HTBI primer set. Using its own MiXCR run on the multiplex PCR reads, TCRdb lists one record per CDR3 protein. The data contain approximately 640,000 distinct CDR3 sequences, just under 45% of them singletons. Regarding the study as a whole: Blood also contained most expanded thyroid clonotypes above 0.001. From stable hyperthyroidism, ophthalmopathy was separated by a 13 V-J model.

Exclusion followed for patients with uncontrolled infection, other autoimmune disease, pregnancy or lactation. Diagnosing involved the use of clinical symptoms, serum thyroxine and TRAb, thyroid ultrasound and orbital computed tomography. This clonotype was recorded once. Antigen: not known. V dropped 8 bases and J dropped 4 bases, with 23 bases sitting between them. The CDR3 runs to 15 residues. The germline gives CDR1 SQVTM, CDR2 ANQGSEA. The rearrangement uses TRBV29-1 and TRBJ2-5; D may correspond to TRBD1 or TRBD2 (5 bases each). The sequenced sample was peripheral blood or thyroid tissue (not recorded which). This sequence originates from an adult man with Graves' disease, either hyperthyroidism or ophthalmopathy (not recorded which). DNA of the CDR3: TGCAGCTTAGGAGGCCCCTCAGGGAAGGGAGAGACCCAGTACTTC. It translates to CSLGGPSGKGETQYF.